These 3 T cell receptor beta chains originate from one sample sequenced in a study of control samples from healthy donors and cancer patients. TCRdb's table, derived via immunoSEQ multiplex PCR, lists solely in-frame clones and lacks some. The top ten clones hold less than 10% of a sample with more than 95,000 clones, more than 80% of them seen once. The sequenced sample was blood. The receptors shown here come from a man aged 18 to 29 in good health.

The chain carries TRBV18 and TRBJ1-3; D remains unclear. This CDR3 is 14 amino acids long. V was shortened by 5 bases and J by 0 bases, with 8 bases between the two germline ends. The germline V gene encodes CDR1 KGHSH and CDR2 LQKENI. CDR3 in DNA: TGTGCCAGCTCAACCTCTAGCTCTGGAAACACCATATATTTT. Its protein is CASSTSSSGNTIYF.

The chain joins TRBV29-1 to TRBJ2-2; D is undetermined. V gave up 2 bases and J gave up 8 bases, with 9 bases separating them. CDR3 length: 12 amino acids. The germline CDR1 and CDR2 sequences are SQVTM and ANQGSEA. The CDR3: CSVEQSIGELFF. CDR3 in DNA: TGCAGCGTTGAACAGTCGATTGGGGAGCTGTTTTTT.

In its sample, this clone was seen once. V and J are TRBV6-5 and TRBJ2-3; D may be TRBD2 (5 bases). The germline V gene has CDR1 MNHEY and CDR2 SVGAGI. This CDR3 contains 14 residues. Trimming stripped 10 bases from V and 5 bases from J, with 19 bases between. CDR3 residues: CATREGRVIDTQYF. For the CDR3, the DNA is TGTGCCACCCGAGAGGGAAGGGTCATAGATACGCAGTATTTT.